This TCR beta chain was sequenced in a study of T cells in Graves' hyperthyroidism and ophthalmopathy. Amplification yielded TCR beta CDR3 regions, with RNA transcripts as the source. A set of HTBI primers served as the primers for a first-round RT-PCR of the TCR CDR3. From the multiplex PCR reads, TCRdb called clonotypes with MiXCR, one entry per CDR3 protein. The sample shows about 350,000 distinct CDR3 sequences, 15% to 20% of them seen only once. The CDR3 extends over 14 amino acids. V gave up 5 bases and J gave up 3 bases; unmatched junction bases: 7. CDR1 and CDR2 from the germline V gene are GTSNPN and SVGIG (reference sequence). This clonotype was observed a handful of times.

Material for sequencing was blood. The sequence came from a woman in her forties with Graves' ophthalmopathy. The rearrangement uses TRBV30 and TRBJ2-3, with 8 bases fitting TRBD2. The CDR3 loop reads CAWGGLASTDTQYF. For the CDR3, the DNA is TGTGCCTGGGGAGGACTAGCAAGTACAGATACGCAGTATTTT.